The entry below describes one T cell receptor beta chain. It lacks a known antigen. No much larger clone exists at a distance of one base, and base qualities are not known. From the cysteine through the phenylalanine, the CDR3 covers 15 amino acids. Only CDR3 DNA is held: 45 bases, read in frame from base 1. Trimming takes 6 bases off V and 5 bases off J; junction bases not matched to a gene: 8. CDR1 and CDR2, looked up from the germline V gene, are MNHEY and SVGAGI. The library was obtained by the immunoSEQ multiplex PCR assay. DNA from the CD4+ T cells that had been cultured and isolated underwent TCR beta CDR3 sequencing. The authors' pipeline ran thus. Non-productive TCR sequences were discarded, and reads were trimmed to the CDR3 region, with only CDR3s of 7 or more amino acids retained. The MANAFEST web app was used to pick out antigen-specific clonotypes by comparing their expansion in peptide wells with that in reference cultures. For clones to be considered positive, expansion at FDR<0.05 versus reference and all other wells, an odds ratio above 5, and a frequency above 0.1% in two replicate wells were required. A clonotype was defined as cross-reactive if the clonotype was significantly expanded both in SARS-CoV-2 spike wells and in at least one common cold coronavirus spike condition. CDR3 similarity was assessed by Levenshtein distance using the stringdist R package, and unrooted trees were constructed with ape in R 3.6.1. Sourced from immuneACCESS, this table was stored by TCRdb with only in-frame sequences that have V and J called. A share of the clones is absent; for the studies checked, an unresolved V gene accounts for under half, and the remainder has no known explanation. V, J and clone size are taken as reported in that table, and D and trimming were inferred from the DNA itself. The sample records about 24,000 clones, roughly 74% of which are singletons. The ten top clones hold roughly 3% of the sample.

The data were taken from a study of vaccination effects on CD4 cells after COVID-19 (dated by TCRdb to about 2022). In the study overall: Each participant received two doses of an mRNA SARS-CoV-2 vaccine, either BNT162b2 or mRNA-1273. In both COVID-19 convalescent patients and infection-naive vaccine recipients, the study compared SARS-CoV-2 spike-specific CD4+ TCR repertoires from before mRNA vaccination with those from after it. The full study included 9 to 10 COVID-19 convalescent patients and a few SARS-CoV-2-naive healthy vaccine recipients. The Oncomine TCR Beta short-read assay on an Illumina iSeq 100 was used to sequence cultures from other donors in the study. Study-wide findings and limitations: Clones induced by infection and clones induced by vaccination both contracted markedly at late timepoints after vaccination, which fits with T cell responses waning over time. In healthy vaccine recipients, vaccine-induced clones were almost all SARS-CoV-2 mono-reactive, with only 1 of 255 cross-reactive with common cold coronaviruses. The study was limited by a small number of convalescent patients, and early post-infection timepoints were lacking.

In the ViraFEST assay, PBMC were stimulated with viral peptide pools, and TCR sequencing was then used to find antigen-specific CD4+ T cell clonotypes based on their expansion. After more than 9 days of culture, CD4+ T cells were isolated with the EasySep CD4+ T cell isolation kit. None of the healthy vaccine recipients had a prior SARS-CoV-2 infection, which was confirmed by nucleocapsid antibody tests that came back negative both before and after vaccination. Roughly 2.1 million PBMC per well were cultured in IMDM with 5% human AB serum, roughly 11 IU/ml IL-2 and gentamicin, plus 10 ug/ml peptides. Half of the culture medium was replaced with fresh IL-2-containing medium on days 3 and 7. Unless noted otherwise, every peptide stimulation condition was grown in triplicate wells. PBMC were separated from whole blood using Ficoll-Paque Plus gradient centrifugation and were then either cryopreserved at -140C or used fresh. The spike proteins of SARS-CoV-2 and of the common cold coronaviruses HCoV-NL63, HCoV-OC43 and HCoV-229E were spanned by overlapping peptide pools. Genomic DNA was extracted from cultured CD4+ T cells with the QIAamp micro DNA kit.

This TCR was sampled from a human donor who received a COVID-19 vaccine. This sequence uses TRBV6-5 and TRBJ1-2, with 11 central nucleotides matching TRBD1. The starting material was CD4+ T cells from PBMCs cultured with SARS-CoV-2 spike peptides, obtained before COVID-19 vaccination. The cell subset or site tag for this specimen amounts to: SARS-CoV-2 spike overlapping peptide pool stimulation. In nucleotides, the sequence is TGTGCCAGCAGAATAGGGACAGGGGGAATGTATGGCTACACCTTC. Its protein reads: CASRIGTGGMYGYTF.